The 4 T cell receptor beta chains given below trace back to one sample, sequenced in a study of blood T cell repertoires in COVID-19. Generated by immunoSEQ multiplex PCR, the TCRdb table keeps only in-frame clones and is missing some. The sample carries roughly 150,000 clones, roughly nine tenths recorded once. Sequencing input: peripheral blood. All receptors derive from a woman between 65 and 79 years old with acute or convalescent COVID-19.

The CDR3 is CASSKGIGQGNYGYTF. As DNA, the CDR3 is TGTGCCAGTAGTAAGGGAATCGGACAGGGGAACTATGGCTACACCTTC. This chain connects TRBV19 to TRBJ1-2; TRBD1 agrees at 9 bases. Looked up from germline, CDR1 is LNHDA and CDR2 is SQIVND (reference sequence). The CDR3 consists of 16 residues. After removal of 4 bases from V and 2 bases from J, the junction contained 8 bases not matched to a gene.

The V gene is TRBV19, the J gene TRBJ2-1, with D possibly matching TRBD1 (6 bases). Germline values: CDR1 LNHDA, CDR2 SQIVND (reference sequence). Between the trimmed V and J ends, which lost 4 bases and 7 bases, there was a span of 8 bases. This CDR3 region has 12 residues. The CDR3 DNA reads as TGTGCCAGTAGTAAAACAGGGAATGAGCAGTTCTTC. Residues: CASSKTGNEQFF.

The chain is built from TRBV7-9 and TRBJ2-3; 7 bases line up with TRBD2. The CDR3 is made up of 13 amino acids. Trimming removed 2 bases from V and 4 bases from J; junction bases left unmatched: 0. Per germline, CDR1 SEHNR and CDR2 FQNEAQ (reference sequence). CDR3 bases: TGTGCCAGCAGCTTACTAGCGGCAGATACGCAGTATTTT. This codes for CASSLLAADTQYF.

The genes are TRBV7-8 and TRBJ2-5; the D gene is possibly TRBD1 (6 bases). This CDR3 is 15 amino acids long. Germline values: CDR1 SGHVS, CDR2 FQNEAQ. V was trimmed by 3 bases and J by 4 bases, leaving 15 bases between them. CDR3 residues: CASSLRTVSRETQYF. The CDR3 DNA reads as TGTGCCAGCAGCTTGAGGACAGTCAGTCGAGAGACCCAGTACTTC. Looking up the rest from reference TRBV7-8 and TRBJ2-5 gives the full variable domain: GAGVSQSPRYKVAKRGQDVALRCDPISGHVSLFWYQQALGQGPEFLTYFQNEAQLDKSGLPSDRFFAERPEGSVSTLKIQRTQQEDSAVYLCASSLRTVSRETQYFGPGTRLLVL.